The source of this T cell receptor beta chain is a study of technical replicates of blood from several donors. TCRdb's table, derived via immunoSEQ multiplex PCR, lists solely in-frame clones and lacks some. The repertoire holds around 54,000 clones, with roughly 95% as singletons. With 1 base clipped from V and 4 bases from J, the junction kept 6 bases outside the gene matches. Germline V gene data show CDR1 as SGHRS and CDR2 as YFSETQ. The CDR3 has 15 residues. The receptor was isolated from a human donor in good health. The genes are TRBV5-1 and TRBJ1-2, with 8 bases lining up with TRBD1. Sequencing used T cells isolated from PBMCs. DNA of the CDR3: TGCGCCAGCAGCTTGTTCACAGGGGGGAGCTATGGCTACACCTTC. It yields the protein CASSLFTGGSYGYTF.